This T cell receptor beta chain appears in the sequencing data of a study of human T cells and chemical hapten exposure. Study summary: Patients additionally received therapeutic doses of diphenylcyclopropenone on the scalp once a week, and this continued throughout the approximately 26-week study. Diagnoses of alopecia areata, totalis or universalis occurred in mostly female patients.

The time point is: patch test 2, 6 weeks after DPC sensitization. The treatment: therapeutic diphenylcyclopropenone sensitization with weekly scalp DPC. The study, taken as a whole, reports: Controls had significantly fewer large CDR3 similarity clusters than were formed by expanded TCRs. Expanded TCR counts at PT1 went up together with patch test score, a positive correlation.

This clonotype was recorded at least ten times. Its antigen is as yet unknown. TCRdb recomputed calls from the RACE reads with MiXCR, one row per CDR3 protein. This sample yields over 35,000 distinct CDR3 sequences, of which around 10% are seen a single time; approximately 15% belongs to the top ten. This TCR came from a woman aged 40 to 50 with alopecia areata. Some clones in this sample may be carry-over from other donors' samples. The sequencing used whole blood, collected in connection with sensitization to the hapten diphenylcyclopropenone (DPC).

The CDR3 DNA is TGCGCCAGCAGCCAACCTAGGGGGGAGGTCCGCACTGAAGCTTTCTTT. Translated: CASSQPRGEVRTEAFF. The V call is TRBV4-1, the J call TRBJ1-1, with TRBD1 as a possible D gene (6 bases). CDR3 size: 16 residues. Germline V CDR1 and CDR2: MGHRA, YSYEKL. Between the trimmed V and J ends, which lost 2 bases and 4 bases, there was a span of 17 bases.